The rows below give T cell receptor beta chains drawn from one sample of a study of T cells in Graves' hyperthyroidism and ophthalmopathy. TCRdb independently ran MiXCR on the multiplex PCR reads; one entry per CDR3 protein. The table includes 370,000 or so distinct CDR3 sequences, roughly 13% detected once. The specimen was blood. These receptors were obtained from a man between 25 and 39 years old with Graves' hyperthyroidism that later progressed to Graves' ophthalmopathy. Both conserved end residues are part of each CDR3. A D gene is named only where the DNA matches it firmly. Clone size appears in some rows only: once, few, many, or a class for an expanded clone.

j_call: TRBJ2-5; d_call: -; v_call: TRBV11-2; clone_size: many; cdr3_aa: CASSSARVQETQYF; cdr3_nt: TGTGCCAGCAGCTCAGCTAGGGTCCAAGAGACCCAGTACTTC
j_call: TRBJ2-3; d_call: -; v_call: TRBV29-1; clone_size: -; cdr3_aa: CSVEVRVTVRTDTQYF; cdr3_nt: TGCAGCGTTGAGGTTCGGGTGACGGTCCGCACAGATACGCAGTATTTT
j_call: TRBJ1-4; d_call: -; v_call: TRBV7-6; clone_size: -; cdr3_aa: CASSLAQLATNEKLFF; cdr3_nt: TGTGCCAGCAGCTTAGCGCAGCTCGCAACTAATGAAAAACTGTTTTTT
j_call: TRBJ1-3; d_call: -; v_call: TRBV6-1; clone_size: -; cdr3_aa: CASGYGGHFGNTIYF; cdr3_nt: TGTGCCAGCGGGTACGGGGGACATTTTGGAAACACCATATATTTT
j_call: TRBJ2-1; d_call: TRBD1; v_call: TRBV6-1; clone_size: few; cdr3_aa: CASSKTRDSPYNEQFF; cdr3_nt: TGTGCCAGCAGTAAGACCCGGGACAGTCCCTACAATGAGCAGTTCTTC
j_call: TRBJ1-1; d_call: -; v_call: TRBV7-9; clone_size: many; cdr3_aa: CASSLGVGWGDEAFF; cdr3_nt: TGTGCCAGCAGCTTAGGAGTCGGCTGGGGGGATGAAGCTTTCTTT
j_call: TRBJ1-5; d_call: TRBD1; v_call: TRBV2; clone_size: many; cdr3_aa: CASSRGYRGRGNQPQHF; cdr3_nt: TGTGCCAGCAGTAGGGGGTACAGGGGGCGCGGCAATCAGCCCCAGCATTTT
j_call: TRBJ1-2; d_call: TRBD1; v_call: TRBV3-1; clone_size: many; cdr3_aa: CASSQDPTGGHYGYTF; cdr3_nt: TGTGCCAGCAGCCAAGATCCTACAGGGGGCCACTATGGCTACACCTTC
j_call: TRBJ2-5; d_call: TRBD1; v_call: TRBV29-1; clone_size: few; cdr3_aa: CSVKAGGTETQYF; cdr3_nt: TGCAGCGTAAAGGCAGGGGGCACGGAGACCCAGTACTTC
j_call: TRBJ2-7; d_call: TRBD2; v_call: TRBV15; clone_size: -; cdr3_aa: CATSRIAGAAGEQYF; cdr3_nt: TGTGCCACCAGCAGGATAGCGGGGGCGGCTGGGGAGCAGTACTTC
j_call: TRBJ1-6; d_call: -; v_call: TRBV12-3/TRBV12-4; clone_size: many; cdr3_aa: CASRGRGSYNSPLHF; cdr3_nt: TGTGCCAGCAGGGGGCGCGGGTCCTATAATTCACCCCTCCACTTT
j_call: TRBJ1-1; d_call: TRBD1; v_call: TRBV25-1; clone_size: many; cdr3_aa: CASSEGQGSRTEAFF; cdr3_nt: TGTGCCAGCAGTGAAGGACAGGGTTCTCGCACTGAAGCTTTCTTT